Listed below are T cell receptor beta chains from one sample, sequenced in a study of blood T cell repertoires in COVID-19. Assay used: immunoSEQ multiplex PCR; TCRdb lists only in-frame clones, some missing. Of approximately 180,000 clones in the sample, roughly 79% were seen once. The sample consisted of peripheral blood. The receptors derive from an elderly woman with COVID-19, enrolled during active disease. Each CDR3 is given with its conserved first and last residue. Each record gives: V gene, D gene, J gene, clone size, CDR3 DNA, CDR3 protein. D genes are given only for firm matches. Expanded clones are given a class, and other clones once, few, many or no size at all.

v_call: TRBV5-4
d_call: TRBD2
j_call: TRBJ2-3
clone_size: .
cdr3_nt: TGTGCCAGCAGCTTGGGCCCCCGGGGGGGCGGGAGTTGGGGCACAGATACGCAGTATTTT
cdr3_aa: CASSLGPRGGGSWGTDTQYF

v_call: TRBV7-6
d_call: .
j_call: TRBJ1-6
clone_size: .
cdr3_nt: TGTGCCAGCAGCTTAGGCCAGGGTGGGAATTCACCCCTCCACTTT
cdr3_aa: CASSLGQGGNSPLHF

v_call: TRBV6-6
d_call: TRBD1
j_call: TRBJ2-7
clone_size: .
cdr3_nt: TGTGCCAGCCGTTCCGACCGGGACAGGTCCTACGAGCAGTACTTC
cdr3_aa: CASRSDRDRSYEQYF

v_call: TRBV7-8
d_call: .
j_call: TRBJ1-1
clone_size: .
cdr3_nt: TGTGCCAGCAGCTTAGGGCAAACGAACACTGAAGCTTTCTTT
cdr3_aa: CASSLGQTNTEAFF

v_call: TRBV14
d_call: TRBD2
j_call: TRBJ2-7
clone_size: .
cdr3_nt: TGTGCCAGCAGCCGTCTAGCGGGAGTAGGCGAGCAGTACTTC
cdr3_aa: CASSRLAGVGEQYF

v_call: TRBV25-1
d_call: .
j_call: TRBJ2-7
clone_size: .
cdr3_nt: TGTGCCAGCAGCGCCCGGGACGGACTACCTAACTACGAGCAGTACTTC
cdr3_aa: CASSARDGLPNYEQYF

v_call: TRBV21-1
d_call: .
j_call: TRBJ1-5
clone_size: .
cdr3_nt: TGTGCCAGCAGCAAACGACAGAGCAATCAGCCCCAGCATTTT
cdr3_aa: CASSKRQSNQPQHF

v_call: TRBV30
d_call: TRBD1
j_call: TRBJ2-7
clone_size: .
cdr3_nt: TGTGCCTGGAACAGGGGGCCTCACGAGCAGTACTTC
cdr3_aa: CAWNRGPHEQYF

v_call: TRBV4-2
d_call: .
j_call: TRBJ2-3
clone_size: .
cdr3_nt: TGTGCCAGCAGCCCACGGGATCTCACAGATACGCAGTATTTT
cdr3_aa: CASSPRDLTDTQYF

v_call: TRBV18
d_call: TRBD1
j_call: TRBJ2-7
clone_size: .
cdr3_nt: TGTGCCAGCTCACCACCCCCCTGGACAGGGGCACGCTACGAGCAGTACTTC
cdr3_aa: CASSPPPWTGARYEQYF

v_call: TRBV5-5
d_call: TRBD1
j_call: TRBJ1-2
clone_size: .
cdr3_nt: TGTGCCAGCAGATCGCAGGGGGTGCAGGGCTACACCTTC
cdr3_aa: CASRSQGVQGYTF

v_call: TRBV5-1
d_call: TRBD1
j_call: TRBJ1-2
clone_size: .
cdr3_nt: TGCGCCAGCAGCTCGAGGGGGCTCTATGGCTACACCTTC
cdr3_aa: CASSSRGLYGYTF

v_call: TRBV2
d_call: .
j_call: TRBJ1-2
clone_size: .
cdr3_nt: TGTGCCAGCAGGAATTTAGGACAAACTTATCTCTATGGCTACACCTTC
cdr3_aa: CASRNLGQTYLYGYTF

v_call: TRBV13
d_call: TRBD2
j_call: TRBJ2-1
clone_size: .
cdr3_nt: TGTGCCAGCCGGGGCCCTAGCGGCCTCTCCTACAATGAGCAGTTCTTC
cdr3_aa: CASRGPSGLSYNEQFF

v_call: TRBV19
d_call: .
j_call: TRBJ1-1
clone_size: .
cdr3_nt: TGTGCCAGTACTCCCATGGCGATCCGGGACACTGAAGCTTTCTTT
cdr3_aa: CASTPMAIRDTEAFF

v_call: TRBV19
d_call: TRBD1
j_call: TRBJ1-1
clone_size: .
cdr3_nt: TGTGCCAGTAGTATAGTTGGGACAGGGGCGTCTGAAGCTTTCTTT
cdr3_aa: CASSIVGTGASEAFF

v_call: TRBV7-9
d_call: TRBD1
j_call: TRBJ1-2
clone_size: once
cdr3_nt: TGTGCCAGCAGCCCACCCTTCCGGGACAGGGGTTTTAGACGGAATGGCTACACCTTC
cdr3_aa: CASSPPFRDRGFRRNGYTF

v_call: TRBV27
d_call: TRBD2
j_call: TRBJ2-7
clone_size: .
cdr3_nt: TGTGCCAGCAGTTTTAGCGGGAGGTCCCACGAGCAGTACTTC
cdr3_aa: CASSFSGRSHEQYF

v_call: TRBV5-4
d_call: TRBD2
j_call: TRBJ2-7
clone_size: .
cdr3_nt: TGTGCCAGCAGCTTGACTAGCGCATCCTCCTACGAGCAGTACTTC
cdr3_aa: CASSLTSASSYEQYF

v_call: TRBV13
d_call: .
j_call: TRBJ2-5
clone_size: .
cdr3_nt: TGTGCCAGCAGCTTGGGAGACCCGCCAGCAGAGACCCAGTACTTC
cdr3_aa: CASSLGDPPAETQYF

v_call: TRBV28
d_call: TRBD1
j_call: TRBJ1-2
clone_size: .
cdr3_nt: TGTGCCAGCAGGGGACAGACTAACTATGGCTACACCTTC
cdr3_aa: CASRGQTNYGYTF

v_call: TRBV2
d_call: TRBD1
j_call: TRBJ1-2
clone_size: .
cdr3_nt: TGTGCCAGCAGAGAGGGACAGGGGGCTAACTATGGCTACACCTTC
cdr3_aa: CASREGQGANYGYTF

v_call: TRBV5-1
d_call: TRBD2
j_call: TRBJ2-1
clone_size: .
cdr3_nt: TGCGCCAGCAGCACGGGGACTAGCGGGAGTCGGAATGAGCAGTTCTTC
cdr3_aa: CASSTGTSGSRNEQFF

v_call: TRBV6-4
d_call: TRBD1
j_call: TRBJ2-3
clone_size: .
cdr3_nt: TGTGCCAGCAGCGGGACAGGGGAATCAGATACGCAGTATTTT
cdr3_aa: CASSGTGESDTQYF

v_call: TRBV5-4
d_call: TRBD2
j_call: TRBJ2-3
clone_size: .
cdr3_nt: TGTGCCAGCACCCCCGGGGTGGCGGGGGGTCGTTCTAGCACAGATACGCAGTATTTT
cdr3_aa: CASTPGVAGGRSSTDTQYF

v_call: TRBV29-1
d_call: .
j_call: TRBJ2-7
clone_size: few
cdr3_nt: TGCAGCGTTGGTGGCGGGTCCGAGCAGTACTTC
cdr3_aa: CSVGGGSEQYF

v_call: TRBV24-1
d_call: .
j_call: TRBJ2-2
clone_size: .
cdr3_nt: TGTGCCACCAGTGTTTCTCCCACCGGGGAGCTGTTTTTT
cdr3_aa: CATSVSPTGELFF

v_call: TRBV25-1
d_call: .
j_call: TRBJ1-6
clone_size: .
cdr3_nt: TGTGCCCCCCGGAGCCCCCGCTCCTATAATTCACCCCTCCACTTT
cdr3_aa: CAPRSPRSYNSPLHF

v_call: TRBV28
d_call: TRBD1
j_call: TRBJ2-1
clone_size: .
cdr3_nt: TGTGCCAGCAGCAGGGGGCCCTACAATGAGCAGTTCTTC
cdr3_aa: CASSRGPYNEQFF

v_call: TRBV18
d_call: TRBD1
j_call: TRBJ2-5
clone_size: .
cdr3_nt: TGTGCCAGCTCCCTGACAAAGAATACAGGGGGAGTTGGGGAGACCCAGTACTTC
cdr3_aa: CASSLTKNTGGVGETQYF

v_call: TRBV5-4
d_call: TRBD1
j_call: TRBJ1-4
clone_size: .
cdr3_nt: TGTGCCAGCAGCAGGACAGGCAGAGATGAAAAACTGTTTTTT
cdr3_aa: CASSRTGRDEKLFF

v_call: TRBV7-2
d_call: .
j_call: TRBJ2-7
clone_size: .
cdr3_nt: TGTGCCAGCAGCCCTGACAGAGCCCAACAGTACTTC
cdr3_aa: CASSPDRAQQYF

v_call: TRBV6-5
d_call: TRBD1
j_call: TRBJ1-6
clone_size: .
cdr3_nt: TGTGCCAGCAGTTCGGGACAGACTTATAATTCACCCCTCCACTTT
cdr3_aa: CASSSGQTYNSPLHF

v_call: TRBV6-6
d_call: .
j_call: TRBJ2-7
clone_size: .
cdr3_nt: TGTGCCAGCAGTTACCAGGGCTCCTACGAGCAGTACTTC
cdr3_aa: CASSYQGSYEQYF

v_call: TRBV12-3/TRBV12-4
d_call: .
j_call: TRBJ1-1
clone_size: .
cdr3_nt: TGTGCCAGCAGTAAGGGGCTGAACACTGAAGCTTTCTTT
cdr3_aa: CASSKGLNTEAFF

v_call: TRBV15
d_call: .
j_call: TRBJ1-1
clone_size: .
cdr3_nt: TGTGCCACCAGCTCCGGCAGGGGAACATTGAACACTGAAGCTTTCTTT
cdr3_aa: CATSSGRGTLNTEAFF

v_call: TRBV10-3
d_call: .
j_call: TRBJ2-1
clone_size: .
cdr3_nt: TGTGCCATCAGTGAGTTGCGGGCAGGCCCTTACAATGAGCAGTTCTTC
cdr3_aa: CAISELRAGPYNEQFF

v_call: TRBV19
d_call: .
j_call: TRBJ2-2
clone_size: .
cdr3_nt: TGTGCCAGTAGTATCTATGTCGTGGCCGGGGAGCTGTTTTTT
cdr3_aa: CASSIYVVAGELFF

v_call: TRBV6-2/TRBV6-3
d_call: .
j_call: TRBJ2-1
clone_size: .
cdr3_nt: TGTGCCAGCAGTTACGTCAGCTCCTACAATGAGCAGTTCTTC
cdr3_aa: CASSYVSSYNEQFF

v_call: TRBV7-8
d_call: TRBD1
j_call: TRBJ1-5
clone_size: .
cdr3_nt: TGTGCCAGCAGCCTATCGGGACAGGGGAGCAATCAGCCCCAGCATTTT
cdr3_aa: CASSLSGQGSNQPQHF

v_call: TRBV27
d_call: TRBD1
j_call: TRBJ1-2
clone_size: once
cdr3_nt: TGTGCCAGCAGTCCTCAGACAGGGTCTCGCCCAAGGTATGGCTACACCTTC
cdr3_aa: CASSPQTGSRPRYGYTF

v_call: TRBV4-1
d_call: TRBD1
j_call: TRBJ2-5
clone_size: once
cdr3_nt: TGCGCCAGCAGTCTCTCCCAGGGGGCGGAGACCCAGTACTTC
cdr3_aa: CASSLSQGAETQYF

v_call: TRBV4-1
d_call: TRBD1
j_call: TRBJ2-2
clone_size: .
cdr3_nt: TGCGCCAGCAGAGACAGGGGGCGCAACACCGGGGAGCTGTTTTTT
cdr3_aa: CASRDRGRNTGELFF